This record looks at one T cell receptor (beta chain) sequence and its context. Germline loops: CDR1 SGHAT, CDR2 FQDESV (reference sequence). This CDR3 is 15 amino acids long. Between the trimmed V and J ends, which lost 5 bases and 1 base, there was a span of 15 bases. Repertoires were generated with immunoSEQ multiplex PCR, while TCRdb's copy carries only in-frame clones and drops some. The sample lists fewer than 75,000 clones; more than 70% were seen once. This entry is derived from a study of blood T cell repertoires in COVID-19. Sequenced input: peripheral blood. This rearrangement joins TRBV11-1 to TRBJ2-7; D is perhaps TRBD1 (6 bases). The source of this sequence is a man aged 70 or older with acute or convalescent COVID-19. The CDR3 region is CASSRIRGGSYEQYF. CDR3 in DNA: TGTGCCAGCAGCCGAATCAGGGGTGGGTCCTACGAGCAGTACTTC.